Each of the 10 T cell receptor beta chains below was sequenced from the same sample in a study of T-cell reconstitution after alpha-beta-depleted transplantation in children. The authors prepared the TCRbeta library with unique molecular identifiers. TCRdb independently ran MiXCR on the PCR reads; one entry per CDR3 protein. This sample carries around 500,000 distinct CDR3 sequences, approximately 12% of them seen once, and the ten largest clones take over 5.5%. Source: PBMCs from the stem cell graft donor, taken from the stem cell graft. The receptor source for this set is a human donor who donated a stem cell graft to a child with combined immunodeficiency.

The rearrangement joins TRBV28 to TRBJ2-7, with a weak D call TRBD2 (6 bases). The CDR3 loop spans 13 amino acids. Germline-derived CDR1 and CDR2 are MDHEN and SYDVKM. V lost 3 bases to trimming and J lost 5 bases, with 11 bases between them. DNA for the CDR3: TGTGCCAGCAGTTTGCGGGGCTGGGACGAGCAGTACTTC. Translating gives CASSLRGWDEQYF.

The chain combines TRBV9 with TRBJ2-1, with 13 nucleotides matching TRBD2. V dropped 5 bases and J dropped 8; count of bases not matched to a gene: 7. CDR1 and CDR2 from the germline V gene are SGDLS and YYNGEE. This CDR3 contains 15 residues. For the CDR3, the DNA is TGTGCCAGCAGGTTGACTAGCGGGGGGAGCGATGAGCAGTTCTTC. Protein sequence: CASRLTSGGSDEQFF.

This sequence joins TRBV27 and TRBJ2-1; the D gene could be TRBD1 or TRBD2 (6 bases each). This CDR3 region has 14 residues. Germline V gives CDR1 MNHEY, CDR2 SMNVEV (reference sequence). Trimming left V 1 base short and J 5 bases short, with 9 bases between. CDR3 sequence: CASSLWGADNEQFF. The CDR3 bases are TGTGCCAGCAGTTTATGGGGGGCGGACAATGAGCAGTTCTTC.

This clonotype has at least ten counts. The chain uses TRBV5-1 and TRBJ2-1; D ambiguous. In germline, CDR1 is SGHRS, CDR2 YFSETQ. The CDR3 sequence is 15 residues long. Trimming shortened V by 0 bases and J by 5 bases, and 12 bases separated the two germline ends. The CDR3 loop is CASSLGGPPDNEQFF. The CDR3 bases are TGCGCCAGCAGCTTGGGGGGTCCTCCCGACAATGAGCAGTTCTTC.

The chain couples TRBV13 to TRBJ2-5; 7 bases are shared with TRBD1. This CDR3 is built from 14 residues. J gave up 3 bases and V 5 bases, and 6 bases lay outside the gene matches. Germline V gives CDR1 PRHDT, CDR2 FYEKMQ (reference sequence). The DNA of the CDR3 is TGTGCCAGCAGCACAGAGGGGACAGAAGAGACCCAGTACTTC. Encoded protein: CASSTEGTEETQYF.

This clonotype was found a few times. The gene calls are TRBV20-1 and TRBJ2-7; the D gene is possibly TRBD2 (6 bases). CDR1 is DFQATT and CDR2 is SNEGSKA in the germline V gene (reference sequence). The CDR3 loop spans 17 amino acids. Trimming cost V 0 bases and J 5 bases, with 23 bases left between them. Written as DNA, the CDR3 is TGCAGTGCTAGAGATCGGGAGAGTGAGCGGTTTAAAAACGAGCAGTACTTC. Its protein is CSARDRESERFKNEQYF.

This clonotype was picked up a small number of times. This sequence joins TRBV6-5 and TRBJ1-1; no reliable D call. This CDR3 region has 11 residues. Germline V gene lookup returns CDR1 MNHEY and CDR2 SVGAGI. V lost 4 bases and J 5 bases, leaving 5 bases between the germline ends. CDR3 sequence: CASSSETEAFF. The DNA of the CDR3 is TGTGCCAGCAGTTCAGAAACTGAAGCTTTCTTT.

There are many counts of this clonotype. V usage is TRBV12-3 or TRBV12-4 and J usage is TRBJ1-1; no firm D call. V was pared by 6 bases and J by 7 bases, with 18 bases between. CDR3 length: 14 amino acids. The CDR3 DNA follows: TGTGCCAGCAGCCCCTTACAGTTGGGTGGTGAAGCTTTCTTT. Translated: CASSPLQLGGEAFF.

This chain connects TRBV3-1 to TRBJ2-5, with TRBD2 identical over 7 bases. V shed 0 bases and J 4 bases; nucleotides not matched to a gene: 8. The CDR3 loop spans 16 amino acids. Looked up from germline, CDR1 is LGHDT and CDR2 is YNNKEL (reference sequence). The CDR3 coding sequence is TGTGCCAGCAGCCAAGATCTGGTAGGGAGGGGAGAGACCCAGTACTTC. Translated: CASSQDLVGRGETQYF.

This clonotype was picked up many times. The CDR3 nucleotides are TGTGCCAGCAGCTTCAGGGGCAATGAGCAGTTCTTC. Translation gives CASSFRGNEQFF. The chain uses TRBV28 and TRBJ2-1; D is perhaps TRBD1 (6 bases). CDR1 and CDR2 from the germline V gene are MDHEN and SYDVKM. The CDR3 is 12 residues long. The V gene lost 6 bases and the J gene lost 6 bases, with 9 bases spanning the gap.